This record looks at one T cell receptor beta chain sequence and its context. The clone's antigen remains unknown. No per-base quality is available; no much larger clone lies one base away. The CDR3 covers 15 residues, taking in both the cysteine and the phenylalanine. The only DNA kept is the CDR3, 45 bases in frame from the first base. CDR1 SGHRS and CDR2 YFSETQ were looked up in the germline V gene. The germline V end is reduced by 4 bases and the J end by 3 bases; junction bases left unmatched: 10. These data belong to a study of blood T cell repertoires in COVID-19 (dated by TCRdb to 2020 to 2021). In terms of the full investigation: The collaborator samples originated in the United States, Italy and Spain and spanned the acute and convalescent phases of COVID-19. The prospective study material was composed of cDNA or gDNA derived from T cells, B-cell-depleted T cells, or PBMCs. Deeply sampled blood TCRbeta repertoires from subjects exposed to, actively infected with, or recovered from COVID-19 were included in the dataset. A freely available public database, intended as a resource for researchers studying the immune response to SARS-CoV-2, is where the repertoires were released. The samples were drawn from the first 160 participants of the ongoing ImmuneRACE study and from 1,254 subjects provided by 6 global collaborators. Sample metadata almost always included a de-identified subject ID, COVID-19 status, age in years and sex. Where available, HLA class I and class II types were taken from metadata supplied by the sample provider and were not determined by assay-based typing.

Enrolling through a virtual design, the prospective study's participants ranged in age from roughly 18 to 95 years and lived across roughly 24 United States geographic areas. To assign participants to cohorts, the prospective study relied on clinical history that participants themselves reported in a screening survey and a study questionnaire. ImmuneRACE Cohort 3 recovered participants were defined by two consecutive negative NP/OP PCR tests, healthcare professional clearance, or symptom resolution. Each participant in the prospective study had whole blood, serum and a nasopharyngeal or oropharyngeal swab collected by mobile phlebotomists. Prospective study participants could optionally give additional blood draws and questionnaires over an approximately 2-month period. Before DNA extraction, blood samples from the prospective study were shipped at room temperature or frozen. Results the study describes overall, beyond this receptor: The amount of clinical and demographic metadata varied by source and participant and was provided uncurated.

TCRbeta CDR3 regions were amplified from genomic DNA using the immunoSEQ Assay, a bias-controlled multiplex PCR. Processing in the source paper ran as follows. Nucleated cell counts per sample were estimated from amplification of reference gene primers within the assay. To quantify the absolute abundance of each unique TCRbeta CDR3 rearrangement, sequence reads were collapsed and filtered. For each sample, productive Simpson clonality was calculated as the square root of Simpson's diversity index over productive rearrangements. Imported from immuneACCESS, the table was reduced by TCRdb to in-frame sequences with V and J called. These copies leave out some clones; in studies compared against another copy, an unresolved V gene accounts for under half, and the cause of the remainder is not known. V and J calls and clone size are those listed in that table; D and trimming were worked out from the DNA. Here the sample has about 330,000 clones; roughly 87% occur a single time. Of the sample, about 0.93% falls within the top ten clones.

This TCR derives from a woman aged 25 to 39 who had recovered from COVID-19. The V and J segments used are TRBV5-1 and TRBJ2-7, with 7 bases in between that match TRBD1. Material for sequencing was PBMCs or T cells enriched from blood (not recorded which). The CDR3 region: CASSPGSRQGYEQYF. The sequenced DNA: TGCGCCAGCAGCCCGGGTAGTAGACAGGGCTACGAGCAGTACTTC.